Listed below are T cell receptor beta chains from one sample, sequenced in a study of shared clonotypes between healthy human individuals. Method: immunoSEQ multiplex PCR; TCRdb's copy keeps in-frame clones and lacks some. The sample contains 2 million to 2.5 million clones, 85% to 95% of which appear only once. The material sequenced was naive CD4+ T cells from PBMCs. These receptors were collected from a man aged 18 to 30 in good health. Some clones in this sample may be carry-over from other donors' samples. CDR3s include the opening cysteine and the closing phenylalanine or tryptophan. Each record gives: clone size, J gene, D gene, V gene, CDR3 protein, CDR3 DNA. A D gene is named only where the DNA matches it firmly. Size is omitted from some rows. Given values are once, few, many or a class for expanded clones.

clone_size: -
j_call: TRBJ2-1
d_call: TRBD2
v_call: TRBV7-9
cdr3_aa: CASSLGLAGGGEQFF
cdr3_nt: TGTGCCAGCAGCTTAGGCCTAGCGGGAGGGGGGGAGCAGTTCTTC

clone_size: -
j_call: TRBJ1-2
d_call: -
v_call: TRBV28
cdr3_aa: CASSPPGYYGYTF
cdr3_nt: TGTGCCAGCAGTCCACCAGGGTACTATGGCTACACCTTC

clone_size: -
j_call: TRBJ1-5
d_call: -
v_call: TRBV19
cdr3_aa: CASSIGRGHSNQPQHF
cdr3_nt: TGTGCCAGTAGTATCGGCAGGGGTCATAGCAATCAGCCCCAGCATTTT

clone_size: -
j_call: TRBJ2-2
d_call: TRBD2
v_call: TRBV4-1
cdr3_aa: CASSYLGLGGGNTGELFF
cdr3_nt: TGCGCCAGCAGTTATTTAGGGCTCGGCGGGGGGAACACCGGGGAGCTGTTTTTT

clone_size: -
j_call: TRBJ2-5
d_call: TRBD1
v_call: TRBV30
cdr3_aa: CAWSIGQGWEETQYF
cdr3_nt: TGTGCCTGGAGTATAGGACAGGGGTGGGAAGAGACCCAGTACTTC

clone_size: -
j_call: TRBJ2-1
d_call: -
v_call: TRBV11-1
cdr3_aa: CASSLELIYNEQFF
cdr3_nt: TGTGCCAGCAGCTTAGAGTTAATCTACAATGAGCAGTTCTTC

clone_size: few
j_call: TRBJ1-5
d_call: -
v_call: TRBV7-9
cdr3_aa: CASATGRDQPQHF
cdr3_nt: TGTGCCAGCGCGACAGGCCGAGATCAGCCCCAGCATTTT

clone_size: -
j_call: TRBJ2-1
d_call: TRBD2
v_call: TRBV27
cdr3_aa: CASSKQREALNEQFF
cdr3_nt: TGTGCCAGCAGTAAACAGCGGGAGGCCCTGAATGAGCAGTTCTTC

clone_size: -
j_call: TRBJ2-7
d_call: -
v_call: TRBV6-1
cdr3_aa: CASSEARSYEQYF
cdr3_nt: TGTGCCAGCAGTGAAGCGCGGTCCTACGAGCAGTACTTC

clone_size: -
j_call: TRBJ2-7
d_call: TRBD2
v_call: TRBV4-2
cdr3_aa: CASSLLEREGLYF
cdr3_nt: TGTGCCAGCAGCCTACTCGAGCGGGAGGGCCTCTACTTC

clone_size: -
j_call: TRBJ1-5
d_call: -
v_call: TRBV7-9
cdr3_aa: CASSYWAASRQPQHF
cdr3_nt: TGTGCCAGCAGCTACTGGGCAGCCTCTCGGCAGCCCCAGCATTTT

clone_size: -
j_call: TRBJ1-1
d_call: -
v_call: TRBV9
cdr3_aa: CASSLDGREAEAFF
cdr3_nt: TGTGCCAGCAGCCTCGACGGGAGGGAAGCTGAAGCTTTCTTT

clone_size: -
j_call: TRBJ1-5
d_call: -
v_call: TRBV2
cdr3_aa: CASSGTWGNQPQHF
cdr3_nt: TGTGCCAGCAGTGGGACTTGGGGGAATCAGCCCCAGCATTTT

clone_size: -
j_call: TRBJ2-1
d_call: -
v_call: TRBV6-1
cdr3_aa: CASSEGLRGEQFF
cdr3_nt: TGTGCCAGCAGTGAAGGTCTAAGAGGTGAGCAGTTCTTC

clone_size: -
j_call: TRBJ2-2
d_call: -
v_call: TRBV27
cdr3_aa: CASSHLALVFTGELFF
cdr3_nt: TGTGCCAGCAGCCACCTAGCGTTGGTATTCACCGGGGAGCTGTTTTTT

clone_size: once
j_call: TRBJ1-4
d_call: -
v_call: TRBV30
cdr3_aa: CAWSVVGRDDKTNEKLFF
cdr3_nt: TGTGCCTGGAGTGTAGTCGGCAGGGATGATAAAACTAATGAAAAACTGTTTTTT

clone_size: -
j_call: TRBJ2-3
d_call: -
v_call: TRBV19
cdr3_aa: CASSMGDTQYF
cdr3_nt: TGTGCCAGTAGTATGGGCGATACGCAGTATTTT

clone_size: -
j_call: TRBJ2-7
d_call: -
v_call: TRBV2
cdr3_aa: CASSWQSTQYF
cdr3_nt: TGTGCCAGCAGTTGGCAGTCCACGCAGTACTTC

clone_size: -
j_call: TRBJ1-1
d_call: -
v_call: TRBV5-1
cdr3_aa: CASSQEGQLNTEAFF
cdr3_nt: TGCGCCAGCAGTCAAGAAGGACAGCTGAACACTGAAGCTTTCTTT

clone_size: -
j_call: TRBJ2-6
d_call: TRBD2
v_call: TRBV5-4
cdr3_aa: CASSAPGLAGAGANVLTF
cdr3_nt: TGTGCCAGCAGCGCGCCGGGACTAGCGGGAGCTGGGGCCAACGTCCTGACTTTC

clone_size: -
j_call: TRBJ1-1
d_call: -
v_call: TRBV27
cdr3_aa: CASSLRQRNTEAFF
cdr3_nt: TGTGCCAGCAGTTTACGACAGCGGAACACTGAAGCTTTCTTT

clone_size: -
j_call: TRBJ2-1
d_call: -
v_call: TRBV14
cdr3_aa: CASSLKWATTYNEQFF
cdr3_nt: TGTGCCAGCAGCCTCAAGTGGGCAACAACCTACAATGAGCAGTTCTTC

clone_size: -
j_call: TRBJ1-2
d_call: -
v_call: TRBV5-5
cdr3_aa: CASSLDLTERKNYGYTF
cdr3_nt: TGTGCCAGCAGCTTGGATCTTACGGAACGAAAAAACTATGGCTACACCTTC

clone_size: few
j_call: TRBJ1-1
d_call: -
v_call: TRBV4-1
cdr3_aa: CASSQEWGTEAFF
cdr3_nt: TGCGCCAGCAGCCAAGAATGGGGGACTGAAGCTTTCTTT

clone_size: -
j_call: TRBJ2-5
d_call: -
v_call: TRBV19
cdr3_aa: CASSRGMGWQETQYF
cdr3_nt: TGTGCCAGTAGTAGGGGAATGGGATGGCAAGAGACCCAGTACTTC

clone_size: -
j_call: TRBJ2-7
d_call: -
v_call: TRBV6-5
cdr3_aa: CASSYSRLREQYF
cdr3_nt: TGTGCCAGCAGTTACTCGAGGTTACGGGAGCAGTACTTC

clone_size: -
j_call: TRBJ2-7
d_call: TRBD1
v_call: TRBV19
cdr3_aa: CASSRQGFYEQYF
cdr3_nt: TGTGCCAGTAGTAGACAGGGGTTCTACGAGCAGTACTTC

clone_size: -
j_call: TRBJ1-2
d_call: -
v_call: TRBV9
cdr3_aa: CASSVGGPGAGYTF
cdr3_nt: TGTGCCAGCAGCGTAGGGGGTCCAGGGGCGGGCTACACCTTC

clone_size: -
j_call: TRBJ2-1
d_call: TRBD2
v_call: TRBV15
cdr3_aa: CATREREGKNEQFF
cdr3_nt: TGTGCCACCAGGGAGCGGGAGGGCAAGAATGAGCAGTTCTTC

clone_size: -
j_call: TRBJ2-7
d_call: -
v_call: TRBV28
cdr3_aa: CASSTRTASVGEQYF
cdr3_nt: TGTGCCAGCAGTACCCGGACAGCTTCGGTTGGGGAGCAGTACTTC

clone_size: -
j_call: TRBJ2-7
d_call: -
v_call: TRBV11-2
cdr3_aa: CASSSLASGVGVSYEQYF
cdr3_nt: TGTGCCAGCAGCTCCCTAGCCTCGGGAGTAGGAGTCTCCTACGAGCAGTACTTC

clone_size: -
j_call: TRBJ2-1
d_call: -
v_call: TRBV30
cdr3_aa: CASGRGVYNEQFF
cdr3_nt: TGTGCGTCGGGCAGGGGGGTCTACAATGAGCAGTTCTTC

clone_size: -
j_call: TRBJ2-6
d_call: TRBD1
v_call: TRBV7-3
cdr3_aa: CASSQTGGVGANVLTF
cdr3_nt: TGTGCCAGCAGCCAAACAGGGGGCGTTGGGGCCAACGTCCTGACTTTC

clone_size: -
j_call: TRBJ1-4
d_call: -
v_call: TRBV11-2
cdr3_aa: CASSLAPSEKLFF
cdr3_nt: TGTGCCAGCAGCTTAGCCCCATCTGAAAAACTGTTTTTT

clone_size: -
j_call: TRBJ2-4
d_call: TRBD2
v_call: TRBV4-2
cdr3_aa: CASSQPTGLSGREEVIQYF
cdr3_nt: TGTGCCAGCAGCCAACCTACCGGACTTAGCGGGAGGGAGGAGGTCATTCAGTACTTC

clone_size: -
j_call: TRBJ1-3
d_call: -
v_call: TRBV6-1
cdr3_aa: CASSEGPRGGNTIYF
cdr3_nt: TGTGCCAGCAGTGAAGGGCCTCGGGGGGGAAACACCATATATTTT

clone_size: once
j_call: TRBJ1-1
d_call: TRBD1
v_call: TRBV7-2
cdr3_aa: CASSLGYRGGGAFF
cdr3_nt: TGTGCCAGCAGCTTAGGTTACAGGGGAGGGGGTGCTTTCTTT

clone_size: -
j_call: TRBJ1-2
d_call: -
v_call: TRBV9
cdr3_aa: CATTERGRRGYTF
cdr3_nt: TGTGCCACCACCGAGAGAGGACGTCGTGGCTACACCTTC

clone_size: -
j_call: TRBJ1-6
d_call: -
v_call: TRBV7-2
cdr3_aa: CASSYPGFSPLHF
cdr3_nt: TGTGCCAGCAGCTACCCAGGGTTTTCACCCCTCCACTTT

clone_size: -
j_call: TRBJ2-3
d_call: -
v_call: TRBV4-1
cdr3_aa: CASSRVPRNTQYF
cdr3_nt: TGCGCCAGCAGCCGGGTCCCGCGAAATACGCAGTATTTT

clone_size: -
j_call: TRBJ2-5
d_call: TRBD2
v_call: TRBV5-1
cdr3_aa: CASSPLVTSGTGVKTQYF
cdr3_nt: TGCGCCAGCTCCCCCCTCGTGACTAGCGGGACGGGGGTAAAGACCCAGTACTTC

clone_size: -
j_call: TRBJ2-7
d_call: -
v_call: TRBV29-1
cdr3_aa: CSVGAGMGREQYF
cdr3_nt: TGCAGCGTTGGGGCCGGGATGGGGAGAGAGCAGTACTTC

clone_size: -
j_call: TRBJ2-2
d_call: -
v_call: TRBV30
cdr3_aa: CAWSVRTQTGELFF
cdr3_nt: TGTGCCTGGAGTGTCCGGACTCAGACCGGGGAGCTGTTTTTT

clone_size: -
j_call: TRBJ1-5
d_call: TRBD1
v_call: TRBV30
cdr3_aa: CAWRQDRGDQPQHF
cdr3_nt: TGTGCCTGGAGGCAGGACAGGGGTGATCAGCCCCAGCATTTT

clone_size: -
j_call: TRBJ1-1
d_call: TRBD1
v_call: TRBV28
cdr3_aa: CASNHRTGALAFF
cdr3_nt: TGTGCCAGCAACCACAGGACAGGCGCGTTAGCTTTCTTT

clone_size: -
j_call: TRBJ2-5
d_call: TRBD2
v_call: TRBV29-1
cdr3_aa: CSVDLAGAETQYF
cdr3_nt: TGCAGCGTGGATCTAGCGGGGGCAGAGACCCAGTACTTC

clone_size: -
j_call: TRBJ2-1
d_call: TRBD2
v_call: TRBV2
cdr3_aa: CASRFGLAGGRPYNEQFF
cdr3_nt: TGTGCCAGCAGGTTTGGGCTAGCGGGAGGGCGACCCTACAATGAGCAGTTCTTC

clone_size: -
j_call: TRBJ2-5
d_call: TRBD2
v_call: TRBV15
cdr3_aa: CATSRGGTSGSVGQETQYF
cdr3_nt: TGTGCCACCAGCAGAGGGGGGACTAGCGGGAGTGTGGGCCAAGAGACCCAGTACTTC

clone_size: -
j_call: TRBJ2-4
d_call: -
v_call: TRBV2
cdr3_aa: CASTSGSEGFIQYF
cdr3_nt: TGTGCCAGCACTTCGGGGAGCGAAGGGTTCATTCAGTACTTC

clone_size: -
j_call: TRBJ2-5
d_call: -
v_call: TRBV13
cdr3_aa: CASSLRFRGVGETQYF
cdr3_nt: TGTGCCAGCAGCCTCCGTTTTAGGGGAGTGGGGGAGACCCAGTACTTC

clone_size: -
j_call: TRBJ2-3
d_call: TRBD2
v_call: TRBV9
cdr3_aa: CASSVASGPDTQYF
cdr3_nt: TGTGCCAGCAGCGTCGCTAGCGGCCCAGATACGCAGTATTTT

clone_size: once
j_call: TRBJ2-7
d_call: -
v_call: TRBV5-1
cdr3_aa: CASSSLGGTAYEQYF
cdr3_nt: TGCGCCAGCAGCTCGCTCGGCGGTACCGCCTACGAGCAGTACTTC

clone_size: -
j_call: TRBJ2-7
d_call: -
v_call: TRBV5-1
cdr3_aa: CASSPEGSSYEQYF
cdr3_nt: TGCGCCAGCAGCCCGGAGGGCAGCTCCTACGAGCAGTACTTC

clone_size: -
j_call: TRBJ2-2
d_call: -
v_call: TRBV7-8
cdr3_aa: CASSLRPNTRRTGGELFF
cdr3_nt: TGTGCCAGCAGCCTAAGACCCAACACTAGAAGAACAGGCGGGGAGCTGTTTTTT